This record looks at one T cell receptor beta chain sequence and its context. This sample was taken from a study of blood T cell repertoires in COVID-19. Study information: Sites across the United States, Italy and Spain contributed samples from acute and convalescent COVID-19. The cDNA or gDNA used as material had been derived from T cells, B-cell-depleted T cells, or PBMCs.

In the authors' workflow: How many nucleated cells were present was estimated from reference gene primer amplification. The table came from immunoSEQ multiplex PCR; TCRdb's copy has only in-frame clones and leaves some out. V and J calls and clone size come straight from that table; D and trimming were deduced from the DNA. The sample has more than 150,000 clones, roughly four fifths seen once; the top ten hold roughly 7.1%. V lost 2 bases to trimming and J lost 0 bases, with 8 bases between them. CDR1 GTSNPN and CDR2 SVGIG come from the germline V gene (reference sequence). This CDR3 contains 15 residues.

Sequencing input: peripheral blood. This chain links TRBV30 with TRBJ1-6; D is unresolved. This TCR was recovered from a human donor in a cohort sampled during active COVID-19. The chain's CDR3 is CAWSRESSYNSPLHF. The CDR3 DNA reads TGTGCCTGGAGTAGGGAGAGCTCCTATAATTCACCCCTCCACTTT.